Following are 7 T cell receptor beta chains from one sample sequenced in a study of cytomegalovirus exposure and HLA in healthy donors. PCR used 60 Vbeta primers and 13 Jbeta primers. The method was immunoSEQ multiplex PCR; TCRdb's version includes in-frame clones alone and lacks a portion of them. The sample records roughly 150,000 clones, roughly 85% being singletons. The sample taken for sequencing was PBMCs. Receptor source: a man aged 30 to 39 in good health and CMV-seropositive.

The chain has TRBV13 and TRBJ1-1; 9 positions match TRBD1. Per germline, CDR1 PRHDT and CDR2 FYEKMQ (reference sequence). Trimming at V came to 5 bases and at J to 1 base, leaving 14 bases not matched to a gene. The length of the CDR3 is 18 residues. The CDR3 protein is CASSPYGGTGLGNTEAFF. CDR3 bases: TGTGCCAGCAGCCCCTATGGGGGGACAGGGCTGGGGAACACTGAAGCTTTCTTT. Full variable domain (outside the CDR3, taken from reference TRBV13 and TRBJ1-1): AAGVIQSPRHLIKEKRETATLKCYPIPRHDTVYWYQQGPGQDPQFLISFYEKMQSDKGSIPDRFSAQQFSDYHSELNMSSLELGDSALYFCASSPYGGTGLGNTEAFFGQGTRLTVV.

This clone was seen a few times. This chain joins TRBV19 and TRBJ1-1, with 10 bases identical to TRBD1. Germline-derived CDR1 and CDR2 are LNHDA and SQIVND (reference sequence). The CDR3 sequence is 14 residues long. The junction had 3 bases not matched to a gene; V was cut back by 6 bases and J by 2 bases. CDR3 sequence reads: CASSDRGPNTEAFF. CDR3 in DNA: TGTGCCAGTAGCGACAGGGGGCCTAACACTGAAGCTTTCTTT.

DNA for the CDR3: TGTGCCAGCAGCTTCTGGACAGGCCTGGGGGATGAGCAGTTCTTC. This encodes CASSFWTGLGDEQFF. The chain joins TRBV7-2 to TRBJ2-1; TRBD1 matches 7 bases. Germline values: CDR1 SGHTA, CDR2 FQGNSA. This CDR3 is 15 amino acids long. Unmatched junction bases numbered 10, after V lost 3 bases and J lost 8 bases.

The chain carries TRBV5-1 and TRBJ2-5; D is possibly TRBD1 (6 bases). V gave up 3 bases and J gave up 0 bases, with 12 bases separating them. Germline CDR1 is SGHRS and CDR2 is YFSETQ. This CDR3 region has 15 residues. The CDR3 DNA follows: TGCGCCAGCAGCTCCCTGACAGGAGACCAAGAGACCCAGTACTTC. Protein sequence: CASSSLTGDQETQYF.

The V call is TRBV9, the J call TRBJ1-5; D uncertain. This CDR3 has 15 residues. Germline CDR1 and CDR2: SGDLS and YYNGEE. V lost 4 bases to trimming and J lost 0 bases, with 11 bases between them. DNA of the CDR3: TGTGCCAGCAGCCTCTCCGGGAATAGCAATCAGCCCCAGCATTTT. Protein sequence: CASSLSGNSNQPQHF.

This clone was counted a single time. The chain links TRBV19 to TRBJ2-7, with TRBD1 matching over 11 bases. The CDR3 length is 16 residues. Germline V gene sequence: CDR1 LNHDA, CDR2 SQIVND (reference sequence). V lost 1 base and J lost 3; bases outside the gene matches: 5. The CDR3 loop reads CASSIGIGTGGYEQYF. CDR3 bases: TGTGCCAGTAGTATAGGGATAGGGACAGGGGGCTACGAGCAGTACTTC.

The chain recombines TRBV9 with TRBJ2-3; 8 bases fit TRBD2. CDR1 SGDLS and CDR2 YYNGEE come from the germline V gene. The ends lost 4 bases at V and 1 base at J; junction bases unmatched: 2. The CDR3 has 14 amino acids. The CDR3 DNA sequence: TGTGCCAGCAGCCGGGGGGGGCGCACAGATACGCAGTATTTT. It encodes CASSRGGRTDTQYF.